This record concerns one T cell receptor beta chain sequence. This specimen comes from a study of tissue T cells after allogeneic stem cell transplantation. The CDR3 is 14 amino acids. In germline, CDR1 is MNHEY, CDR2 SMNVEV (reference sequence). The J segment lost 3 bases and the V segment lost 4 bases, leaving 4 bases of the junction unmatched. Sequencing was performed with immunoSEQ multiplex PCR; in TCRdb, only in-frame clones are kept and a portion is missing. The profile shows hundreds of clones, about 85% of them singletons. Sequenced material: ileal tissue, taken at autopsy. This clonotype was sampled from a female patient aged 40-69 years with steroid-refractory graft-versus-host disease after an allogeneic stem cell transplant. Some T cells may trace back to the graft donor. The chain carries TRBV27 and TRBJ2-7; 9 nucleotides agree with TRBD1. CDR3 protein: CASSWAGQGYEQYF. CDR3 in DNA: TGTGCCAGCAGTTGGGCGGGACAGGGCTACGAGCAGTACTTC.